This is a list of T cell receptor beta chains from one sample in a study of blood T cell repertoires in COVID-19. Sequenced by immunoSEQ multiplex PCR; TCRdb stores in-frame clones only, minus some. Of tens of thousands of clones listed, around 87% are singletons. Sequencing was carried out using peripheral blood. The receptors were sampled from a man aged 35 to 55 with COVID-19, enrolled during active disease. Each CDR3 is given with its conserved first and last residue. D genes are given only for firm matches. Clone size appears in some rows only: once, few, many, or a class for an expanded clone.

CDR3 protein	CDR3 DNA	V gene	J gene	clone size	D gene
CASSPTAGSNQPQHF	TGTGCCAGCAGCCCAACGGCGGGGAGCAATCAGCCCCAGCATTTT	TRBV7-8	TRBJ1-5	.	.
CASSVGMGLDQPQHF	TGTGCCAGCAGCGTAGGGATGGGACTTGATCAGCCCCAGCATTTT	TRBV9	TRBJ1-5	.	.
CASTIGQGLVTEAFF	TGTGCCAGTACCATTGGACAGGGCCTGGTCACTGAAGCTTTCTTT	TRBV19	TRBJ1-1	.	TRBD1
CASSPLDSPDTQYF	TGTGCCAGCAGCCCACTAGACTCCCCAGATACGCAGTATTTT	TRBV3-1/TRBV3-2	TRBJ2-3	.	.
CASSLKGVALSYEQYF	TGTGCCAGCAGTTTGAAGGGAGTGGCTCTTTCCTACGAGCAGTACTTC	TRBV27	TRBJ2-7	.	.
CASSQGGGSYNSPLHF	TGTGCCAGCAGCCAAGGAGGGGGCTCCTATAATTCACCCCTCCACTTT	TRBV4-2	TRBJ1-6	.	.
CASSQDPGATNEKLFF	TGTGCCAGCAGCCAAGATCCCGGTGCAACTAATGAAAAACTGTTTTTT	TRBV3-1/TRBV3-2	TRBJ1-4	.	.
CASTRQGGDQPQHF	TGTGCCAGCACGAGGCAGGGAGGGGATCAGCCCCAGCATTTT	TRBV2	TRBJ1-5	few	.
CASSWTSGGYYNEQFF	TGTGCCAGCAGCTGGACTAGCGGGGGGTACTACAATGAGCAGTTCTTC	TRBV5-5	TRBJ2-1	.	TRBD2
CASSLPTGANSPLHF	TGTGCCAGCAGTTTACCGACAGGGGCCAATTCACCCCTCCACTTT	TRBV28	TRBJ1-6	.	TRBD1
CAISGQGNTEAFF	TGTGCCATCAGCGGACAGGGGAACACTGAAGCTTTCTTT	TRBV10-3	TRBJ1-1	.	TRBD1
CAWSVSLVWGGYSPLHF	TGTGCCTGGAGTGTATCCCTCGTTTGGGGGGGTTATTCACCCCTCCACTTT	TRBV30	TRBJ1-6	.	.
CASMGGGTDTQYF	TGTGCCAGCATGGGGGGAGGCACAGATACGCAGTATTTT	TRBV6-5	TRBJ2-3	.	.
CASSLRSTYTGELFF	TGTGCCAGCAGCTTGCGATCGACTTACACCGGGGAGCTGTTTTTT	TRBV5-6	TRBJ2-2	.	.
CASRGRGKTEAFF	TGTGCCAGTAGGGGCAGGGGAAAAACTGAAGCTTTCTTT	TRBV19	TRBJ1-1	.	.
CASSPGTALYEQYF	TGTGCCAGCAGTCCGGGGACAGCACTCTACGAGCAGTACTTC	TRBV6-5	TRBJ2-7	.	TRBD1
CASSQGGEQFF	TGTGCCAGCAGCCAAGGGGGGGAGCAGTTCTTC	TRBV16	TRBJ2-1	few	.
CASSRGQHSNQPQHF	TGTGCCAGCAGTAGGGGACAGCATAGCAATCAGCCCCAGCATTTT	TRBV28	TRBJ1-5	.	TRBD1
CASSLIDGGYEQFF	TGTGCCAGCAGCTTAATTGATGGGGGCTATGAGCAGTTCTTC	TRBV7-6	TRBJ2-1	medium-sized	.
CASSPRGGTGGYGYTF	TGTGCCAGCTCACCTCGCGGAGGGACAGGGGGTTATGGCTACACCTTC	TRBV18	TRBJ1-2	.	TRBD1